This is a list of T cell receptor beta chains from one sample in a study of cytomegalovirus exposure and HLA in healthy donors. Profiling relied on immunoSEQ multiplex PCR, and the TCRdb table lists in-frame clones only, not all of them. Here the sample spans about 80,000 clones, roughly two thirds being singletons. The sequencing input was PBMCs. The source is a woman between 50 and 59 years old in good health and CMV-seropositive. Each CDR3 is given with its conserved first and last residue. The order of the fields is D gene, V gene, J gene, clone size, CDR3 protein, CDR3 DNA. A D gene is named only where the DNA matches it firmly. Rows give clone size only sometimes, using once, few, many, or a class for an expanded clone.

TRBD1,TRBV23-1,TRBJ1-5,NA,CANPDRGGNQPQHF,TGCGCCAACCCCGACAGGGGAGGAAATCAGCCCCAGCATTTT
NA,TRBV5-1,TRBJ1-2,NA,CASSPETENYGYTF,TGCGCCAGCAGCCCCGAGACAGAAAACTATGGCTACACCTTC
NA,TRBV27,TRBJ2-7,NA,CASSLASGTYEQYF,TGTGCCAGCAGTTTAGCTTCAGGTACCTACGAGCAGTACTTC
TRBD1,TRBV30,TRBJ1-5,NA,CAWSNGQGPNQPQHF,TGTGCCTGGAGTAACGGACAGGGTCCCAATCAGCCCCAGCATTTT
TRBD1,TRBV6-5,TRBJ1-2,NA,CASSFGDRGYGYTF,TGTGCCAGCAGTTTCGGGGACAGGGGCTATGGCTACACCTTC
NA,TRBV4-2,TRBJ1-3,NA,CASSQPSSSGNTIYF,TGTGCCAGCAGCCAACCCTCTAGCTCTGGAAACACCATATATTTT
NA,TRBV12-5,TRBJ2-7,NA,CASGLSPWADRTPGRGVTEQYF,TGTGCTAGTGGTTTGTCCCCGTGGGCCGATAGGACCCCGGGCCGGGGAGTTACCGAGCAGTACTTC
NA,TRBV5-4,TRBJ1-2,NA,CASSFREGYTF,TGTGCCAGCAGCTTTCGGGAAGGCTACACCTTC
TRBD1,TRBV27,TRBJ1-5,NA,CASSFLGQDQPQHF,TGTGCCAGCAGTTTTCTGGGACAGGATCAGCCCCAGCATTTT
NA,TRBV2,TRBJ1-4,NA,CASSFNRAGNEKLFF,TGTGCCAGCAGCTTCAACAGGGCGGGTAATGAAAAACTGTTTTTT
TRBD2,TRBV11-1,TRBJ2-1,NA,CASSQGLAFPYNEQFF,TGTGCCAGCAGCCAGGGACTAGCTTTCCCCTACAATGAGCAGTTCTTC
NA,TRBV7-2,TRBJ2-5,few,CASSLGGQGGETQYF,TGTGCCAGCAGCTTAGGCGGTCAGGGAGGAGAGACCCAGTACTTC
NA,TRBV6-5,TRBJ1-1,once,CASSLSYRDTEAFF,TGTGCCAGCAGCCTTTCTTATCGGGACACTGAAGCTTTCTTT
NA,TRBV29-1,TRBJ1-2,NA,CSVVPSYTF,TGCAGCGTAGTCCCTAGCTACACCTTC
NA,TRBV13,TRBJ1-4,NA,CASSPGSINEKLFF,TGTGCCAGCAGCCCCGGGAGTATTAATGAAAAACTGTTTTTT
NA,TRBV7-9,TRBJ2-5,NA,CASSKTEMGETQYF,TGTGCCAGCAGCAAGACTGAAATGGGAGAGACCCAGTACTTC
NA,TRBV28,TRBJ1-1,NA,CASSLSGGGAFF,TGTGCCAGCAGTTTATCGGGTGGTGGAGCTTTCTTT
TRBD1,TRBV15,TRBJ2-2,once,CATSSGTGTGTTGELFF,TGTGCCACCAGCAGTGGAACCGGGACAGGGACCACCGGGGAGCTGTTTTTT
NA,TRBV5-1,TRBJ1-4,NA,CASSLGLAGGATNEKLFF,TGCGCCAGCAGCCTCGGTCTCGCGGGGGGCGCGACTAATGAAAAACTGTTTTTT
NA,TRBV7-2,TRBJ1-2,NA,CASSSQLGGVGGYTF,TGTGCCAGCAGCTCCCAACTCGGCGGGGTTGGAGGCTACACCTTC
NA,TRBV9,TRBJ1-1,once,CASSEPHGDWNTEAFF,TGTGCCAGCAGCGAGCCTCACGGGGACTGGAACACTGAAGCTTTCTTT
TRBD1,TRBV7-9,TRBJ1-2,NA,CASSVNRDRDYGYTF,TGTGCCAGCAGCGTAAACCGGGACAGGGACTATGGCTACACCTTC
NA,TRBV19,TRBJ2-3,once,CASSRLADTQYF,TGTGCCAGTAGTCGACTAGCAGATACGCAGTATTTT
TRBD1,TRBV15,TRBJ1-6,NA,CATSRQTGVGSPLHF,TGTGCCACCAGCAGACAGACAGGGGTTGGTTCACCCCTCCACTTT
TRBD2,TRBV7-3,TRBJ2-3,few,CASSSEAGPSSTDTQYF,TGTGCCAGCAGCTCCGAAGCGGGGCCTTCTAGCACAGATACGCAGTATTTT
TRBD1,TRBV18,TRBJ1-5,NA,CASSSTGGAWKDQPQHF,TGTGCCAGCTCATCCACAGGGGGCGCTTGGAAGGATCAGCCCCAGCATTTT
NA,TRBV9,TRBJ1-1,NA,CASSGMKTGLNTEAFF,TGTGCCAGCAGCGGTATGAAGACAGGCTTGAACACTGAAGCTTTCTTT
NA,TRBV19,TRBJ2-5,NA,CASGIQETQYF,TGTGCCAGCGGGATTCAAGAGACCCAGTACTTC
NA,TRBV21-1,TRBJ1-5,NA,CASSKDGEEQPQHF,TGTGCCAGCAGCAAAGACGGGGAGGAACAGCCCCAGCATTTT
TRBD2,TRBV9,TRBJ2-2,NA,CASSRSRTSGGYTGELFF,TGTGCCAGCAGCAGATCCCGCACTAGCGGGGGTTACACCGGGGAGCTGTTTTTT
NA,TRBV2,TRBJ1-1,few,CASSAASTEAFF,TGTGCCAGCAGCGCGGCTTCCACTGAAGCTTTCTTT
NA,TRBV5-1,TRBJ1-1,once,CASSFQGPTEAFF,TGCGCCAGCAGCTTCCAGGGTCCCACTGAAGCTTTCTTT
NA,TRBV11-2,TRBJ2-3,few,CASSLGTHQDTQYF,TGTGCCAGCAGCCTCGGGACACACCAGGATACGCAGTATTTT
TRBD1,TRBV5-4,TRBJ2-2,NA,CASSPPGQATPNTGELFF,TGTGCCAGCAGCCCCCCCGGACAGGCAACCCCTAACACCGGGGAGCTGTTTTTT
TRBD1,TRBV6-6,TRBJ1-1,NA,CASSYGDRTKKAFF,TGTGCCAGCAGTTACGGGGACAGAACTAAGAAAGCTTTCTTT
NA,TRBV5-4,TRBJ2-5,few,CASSPTRGRLRDF,TGTGCCAGCAGTCCCACCAGGGGCCGCCTCCGTGACTTC
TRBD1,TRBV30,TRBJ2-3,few,CAWSSRTGRDTQYF,TGTGCCTGGAGTTCTCGGACAGGGAGGGATACGCAGTATTTT
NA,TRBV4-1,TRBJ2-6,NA,CASSQPGQPHSGANVLTF,TGCGCCAGCAGCCAACCTGGACAGCCCCACTCTGGGGCCAACGTCCTGACTTTC
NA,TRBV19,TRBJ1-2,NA,CASTVAGWVLNYGYTF,TGTGCCAGTACGGTGGCAGGATGGGTCCTTAACTATGGCTACACCTTC
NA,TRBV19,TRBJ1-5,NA,CASSLQGGNQPQHF,TGTGCCAGTAGTCTACAGGGAGGCAATCAGCCCCAGCATTTT
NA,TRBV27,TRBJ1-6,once,CASSPRESGNPPLHF,TGTGCCAGCAGTCCCCGTGAGTCGGGGAATCCACCCCTCCACTTT
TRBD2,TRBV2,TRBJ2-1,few,CASRTSGAGVGNEQFF,TGTGCCAGCAGAACTAGCGGGGCCGGGGTAGGCAATGAGCAGTTCTTC
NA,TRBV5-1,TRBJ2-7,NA,CASSLAPAGGYEQYF,TGCGCCAGCAGCTTAGCACCCGCAGGGGGGTACGAGCAGTACTTC